This T cell receptor (beta chain) was identified during a study of T cells in localized non-small cell lung cancer. Overall study findings and caveats: Those with higher blood T cell density had longer overall survival. Among the top 100 tumor clones, a median 57 appeared in adjacent lung. Without multi-region sequencing, intratumor heterogeneity could not be excluded. Highest T cell clonality was seen in uninvolved adjacent lung, surpassing that measured in tumor.

Concerning this clone: Its cognate antigen is unknown.

Looked up from germline, CDR1 is MNHNS and CDR2 is SASEGT. Trimming removed 1 base from V and 1 base from J; junction bases left unmatched: 3. The CDR3 runs 15 residues. The data were produced by immunoSEQ multiplex PCR, yet TCRdb's version contains in-frame clones alone and is incomplete. The sample holds 45,000 to 70,000 clones, 86% seen once. The sequencing here drew on peripheral blood, taken before any cancer treatment. The chain combines TRBV6-1 with TRBJ2-7; TRBD2 agrees at 8 bases. This sequence originates from a woman aged 35-75 years with stage I lung adenocarcinoma. Here the CDR3 DNA reads TGTGCCAGCAGTGAAGTCGGGGGGGGTTCCTACGAGCAGTACTTC. Residues: CASSEVGGGSYEQYF.